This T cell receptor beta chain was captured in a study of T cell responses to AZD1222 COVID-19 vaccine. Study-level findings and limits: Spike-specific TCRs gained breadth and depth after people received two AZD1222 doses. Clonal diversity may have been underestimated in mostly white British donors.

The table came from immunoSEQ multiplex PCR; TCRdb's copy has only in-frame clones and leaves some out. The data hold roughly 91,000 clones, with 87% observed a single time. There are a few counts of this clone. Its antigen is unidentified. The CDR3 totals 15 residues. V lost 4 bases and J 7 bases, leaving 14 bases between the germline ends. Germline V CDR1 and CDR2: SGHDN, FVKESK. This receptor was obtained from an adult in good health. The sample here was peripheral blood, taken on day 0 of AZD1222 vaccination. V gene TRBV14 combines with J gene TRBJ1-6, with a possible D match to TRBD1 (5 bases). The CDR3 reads CASSPSDSHNSPLHF. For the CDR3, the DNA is TGTGCCAGCAGCCCCTCTGACAGCCACAATTCACCCCTCCACTTT.